This is a list of T cell receptor beta chains from one sample in a study of OX40 agonist ivuxolimab in advanced cancers. The protocol was immunoSEQ multiplex PCR, while the TCRdb copy is restricted to in-frame clones and leaves out a portion. The sample shows about 20,000 clones, about four fifths of them seen only once. Source: CD4+ or CD8+ T cells sorted from blood, taken in a trial of the OX40 agonist ivuxolimab. All receptors derive from an adult with an advanced solid tumor such as melanoma, head and neck, liver or kidney cancer. CDR3s include the opening cysteine and the closing phenylalanine or tryptophan. The order of the fields is J gene, clone size, D gene, V gene, CDR3 protein, CDR3 DNA. A D gene is named only where the DNA matches it firmly. Where a row states a size, it is once, few, many or the class of an expanded clone; other rows omit it.

>TRBJ2-3|-|TRBD2|TRBV28
CASTNGGTILTDTQYF
TGTGCCAGCACCAACGGGGGGACGATACTCACAGATACGCAGTATTTT
>TRBJ2-2|-|TRBD2|TRBV10-3
CAISSGGTGELFF
TGTGCCATCAGCAGCGGGGGGACCGGGGAGCTGTTTTTT
>TRBJ2-7|-|TRBD2|TRBV9
CASSVGISESGGPLYEQYF
TGTGCCAGCAGCGTAGGGATTTCGGAAAGCGGGGGCCCTCTCTACGAGCAGTACTTC
>TRBJ1-1|-|TRBD1|TRBV6-5
CASKTGMNTEAFF
TGTGCCAGCAAGACAGGGATGAACACTGAAGCTTTCTTT
>TRBJ2-7|-|-|TRBV4-1
CASSQEGQSYYEQYF
TGCGCCAGCAGCCAAGAGGGGCAGAGTTACTACGAGCAGTACTTC
>TRBJ1-6|-|TRBD1|TRBV25-1
CASSKNRGNSPLHF
TGTGCCAGCAGTAAGAACAGGGGGAATTCACCCCTCCACTTT
>TRBJ2-1|once|-|TRBV18
CASSQSVDEQFF
TGTGCCAGCTCACAATCGGTCGATGAGCAGTTCTTC
>TRBJ1-1|-|TRBD1|TRBV29-1
CSVQQGLEAFF
TGCAGCGTTCAACAGGGGCTAGAAGCTTTCTTT
>TRBJ2-7|-|-|TRBV27
CASARRASSYEQYF
TGTGCCAGCGCAAGACGGGCCAGCTCCTACGAGCAGTACTTC
>TRBJ2-1|once|-|TRBV4-2
CASSQGGSADEQFF
TGTGCCAGCAGCCAAGGCGGGTCAGCCGATGAGCAGTTCTTC
>TRBJ1-1|-|-|TRBV5-1
CASSPVGGTEAFF
TGCGCCAGCAGCCCAGTAGGGGGAACTGAAGCTTTCTTT
>TRBJ2-1|-|-|TRBV7-9
CASSNEQFF
TGTGCCAGCAGTAATGAGCAGTTCTTC
>TRBJ2-1|-|-|TRBV10-1
CASSESEGLNEQFF
TGCGCCAGCAGTGAGTCTGAGGGGTTAAATGAGCAGTTCTTC
>TRBJ2-1|-|-|TRBV9
CASSVGKGGGPLNEQFF
TGTGCCAGCAGCGTGGGCAAGGGCGGGGGCCCCTTGAATGAGCAGTTCTTC
>TRBJ2-7|once|-|TRBV5-4
CASSSGTGSYEQYF
TGTGCCAGCAGCTCCGGGACGGGGTCCTACGAGCAGTACTTC
>TRBJ2-5|-|-|TRBV7-3
CASSPSPLEDGETQYF
TGTGCCAGCAGCCCTAGTCCACTGGAAGACGGGGAGACCCAGTACTTC
>TRBJ1-5|-|-|TRBV28
CASSLGQNQPQHF
TGTGCCAGCAGCTTGGGTCAAAATCAGCCCCAGCATTTT
>TRBJ2-3|-|TRBD2|TRBV5-4
CASSFSGGAPDTQYF
TGTGCCAGCAGCTTTAGCGGGGGGGCCCCGGATACGCAGTATTTT
>TRBJ2-7|-|-|TRBV4-1
CASSQDPGATYEQYF
TGCGCCAGCAGCCAAGATCCAGGGGCCACCTACGAGCAGTACTTC
>TRBJ2-1|-|-|TRBV27
CASRDWYNEQFF
TGTGCCAGCCGGGACTGGTACAATGAGCAGTTCTTC